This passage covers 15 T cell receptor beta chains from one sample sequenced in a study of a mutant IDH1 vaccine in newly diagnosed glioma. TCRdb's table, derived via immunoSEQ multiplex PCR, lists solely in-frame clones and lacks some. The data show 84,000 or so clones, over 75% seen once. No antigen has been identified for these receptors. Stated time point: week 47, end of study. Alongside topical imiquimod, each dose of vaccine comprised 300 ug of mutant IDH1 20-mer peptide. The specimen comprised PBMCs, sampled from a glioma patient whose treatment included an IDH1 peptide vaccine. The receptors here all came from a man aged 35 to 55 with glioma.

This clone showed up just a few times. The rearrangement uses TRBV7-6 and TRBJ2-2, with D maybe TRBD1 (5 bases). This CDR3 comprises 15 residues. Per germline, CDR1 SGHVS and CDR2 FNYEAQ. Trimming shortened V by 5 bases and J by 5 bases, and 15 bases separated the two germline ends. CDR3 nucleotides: TGTGCCAGCAGCCCCTGGCCGCAGGGAACCGGGGAGCTGTTTTTT. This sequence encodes CASSPWPQGTGELFF.

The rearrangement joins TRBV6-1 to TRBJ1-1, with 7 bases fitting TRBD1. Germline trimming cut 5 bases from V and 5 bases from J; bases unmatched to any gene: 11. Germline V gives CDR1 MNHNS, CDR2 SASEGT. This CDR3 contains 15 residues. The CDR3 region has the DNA TGTGCCAGCAGTTCGAGACAGGGATCGTGGACTGAAGCTTTCTTT. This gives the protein CASSSRQGSWTEAFF.

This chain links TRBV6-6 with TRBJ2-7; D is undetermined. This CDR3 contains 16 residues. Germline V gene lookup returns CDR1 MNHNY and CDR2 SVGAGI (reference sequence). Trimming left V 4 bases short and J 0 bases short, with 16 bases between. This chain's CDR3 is CASSLGPPTASYEQYF. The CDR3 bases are TGTGCCAGCAGTTTGGGCCCACCTACCGCCTCCTACGAGCAGTACTTC.

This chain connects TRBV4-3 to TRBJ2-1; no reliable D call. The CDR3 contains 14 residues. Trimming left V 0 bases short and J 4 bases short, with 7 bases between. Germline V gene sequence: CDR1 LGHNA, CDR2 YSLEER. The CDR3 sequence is CASSQDYRYNEQFF. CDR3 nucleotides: TGCGCCAGCAGCCAAGATTACCGGTACAATGAGCAGTTCTTC.

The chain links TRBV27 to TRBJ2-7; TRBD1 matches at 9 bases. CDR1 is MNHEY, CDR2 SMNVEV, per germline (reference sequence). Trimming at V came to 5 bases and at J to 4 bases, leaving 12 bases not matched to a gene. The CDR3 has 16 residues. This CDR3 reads CASSLWAGQGNYEQYF. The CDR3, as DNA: TGTGCCAGCAGTCTGTGGGCGGGACAGGGAAATTACGAGCAGTACTTC.

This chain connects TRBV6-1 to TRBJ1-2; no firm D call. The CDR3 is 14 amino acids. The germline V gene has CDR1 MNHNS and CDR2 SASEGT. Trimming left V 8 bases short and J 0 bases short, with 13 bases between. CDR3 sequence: CASLKEVTNYGYTF. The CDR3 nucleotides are TGTGCCAGCCTTAAAGAGGTCACTAACTATGGCTACACCTTC.

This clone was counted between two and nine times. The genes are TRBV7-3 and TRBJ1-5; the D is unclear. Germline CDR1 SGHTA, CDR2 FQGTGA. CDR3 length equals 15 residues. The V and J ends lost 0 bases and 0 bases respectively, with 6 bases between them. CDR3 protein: CASSLTGGSNQPQHF. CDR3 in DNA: TGTGCCAGCAGCTTAACTGGCGGTAGCAATCAGCCCCAGCATTTT. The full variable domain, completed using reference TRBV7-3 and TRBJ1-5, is GAGVSQTPSNKVTEKGKYVELRCDPISGHTALYWYRQSLGQGPEFLIYFQGTGAADDSGLPNDRFFAVRPEGSVSTLKIQRTERGDSAVYLCASSLTGGSNQPQHFGDGTRLSIL.

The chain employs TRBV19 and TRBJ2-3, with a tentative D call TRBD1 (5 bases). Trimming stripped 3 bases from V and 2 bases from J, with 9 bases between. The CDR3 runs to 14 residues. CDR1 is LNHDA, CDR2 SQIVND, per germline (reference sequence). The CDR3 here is CASSMGLSTDTQYF. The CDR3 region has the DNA TGTGCCAGTAGTATGGGGCTGTCCACAGATACGCAGTATTTT.

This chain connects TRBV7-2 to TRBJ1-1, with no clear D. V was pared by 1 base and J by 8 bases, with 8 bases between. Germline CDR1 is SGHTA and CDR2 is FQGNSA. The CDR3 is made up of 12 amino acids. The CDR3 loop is CASSLEAQEAFF. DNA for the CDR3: TGTGCCAGCAGCTTAGAGGCACAGGAAGCTTTCTTT.

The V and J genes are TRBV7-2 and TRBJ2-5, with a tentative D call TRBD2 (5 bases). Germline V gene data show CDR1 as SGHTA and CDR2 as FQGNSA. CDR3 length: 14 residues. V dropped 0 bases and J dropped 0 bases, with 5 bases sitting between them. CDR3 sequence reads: CASSLAGDQETQYF. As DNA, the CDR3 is TGTGCCAGCAGCTTAGCGGGAGACCAAGAGACCCAGTACTTC.

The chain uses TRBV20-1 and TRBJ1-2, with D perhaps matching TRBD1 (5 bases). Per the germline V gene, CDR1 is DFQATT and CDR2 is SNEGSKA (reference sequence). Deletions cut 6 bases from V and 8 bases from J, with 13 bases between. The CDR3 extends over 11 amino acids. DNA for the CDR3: TGCAGTGCCAGGGTCGGTGTCGGCTACACCTTC. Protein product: CSARVGVGYTF.

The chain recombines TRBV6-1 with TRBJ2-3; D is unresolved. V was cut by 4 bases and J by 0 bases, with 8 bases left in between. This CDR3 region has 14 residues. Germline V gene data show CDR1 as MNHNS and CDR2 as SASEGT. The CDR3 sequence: CASSVDTSTDTQYF. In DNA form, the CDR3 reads TGTGCCAGCAGTGTAGACACGAGCACAGATACGCAGTATTTT.

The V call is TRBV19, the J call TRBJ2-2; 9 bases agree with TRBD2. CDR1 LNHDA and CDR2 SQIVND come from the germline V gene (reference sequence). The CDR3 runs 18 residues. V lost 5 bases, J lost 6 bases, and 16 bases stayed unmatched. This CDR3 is CASSPTLWAGGPAGELFF. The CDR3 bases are TGTGCCAGTAGTCCGACCTTATGGGCGGGAGGGCCCGCCGGGGAGCTGTTTTTT. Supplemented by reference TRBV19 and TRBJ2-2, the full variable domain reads DGGITQSPKYLFRKEGQNVTLSCEQNLNHDAMYWYRQDPGQGLRLIYYSQIVNDFQKGDIAEGYSVSREKKESFPLTVTSAQKNPTAFYLCASSPTLWAGGPAGELFFGEGSRLTVL.

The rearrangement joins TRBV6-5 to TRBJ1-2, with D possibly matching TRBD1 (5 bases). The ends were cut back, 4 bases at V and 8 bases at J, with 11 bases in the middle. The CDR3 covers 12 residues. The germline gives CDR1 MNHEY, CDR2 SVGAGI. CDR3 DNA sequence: TGTGCCAGCAGTTCCAGGGTGGAAGGCTACACCTTC. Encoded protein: CASSSRVEGYTF.

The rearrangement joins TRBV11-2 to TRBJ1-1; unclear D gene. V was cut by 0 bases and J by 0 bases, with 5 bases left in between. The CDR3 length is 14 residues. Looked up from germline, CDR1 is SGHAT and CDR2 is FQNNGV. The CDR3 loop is CASSLERMNTEAFF. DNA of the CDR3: TGTGCCAGCAGCTTAGAACGGATGAACACTGAAGCTTTCTTT.